These 31 T cell receptor beta chains share one sample of origin, sequenced in a study of tumor and adjacent non-tumor tissue in lung cancer. The template was RNA from unsorted bulk tissue. The library came from three nested PCR rounds adapted from ARM-PCR protocols. TCRdb redid the calling of the multiplex PCR reads with MiXCR, one entry per CDR3 protein. The table lists about 120,000 distinct CDR3 sequences, 66% of them singletons, with roughly 12% in the top ten. Source material: lung tumor tissue. These receptors were collected from a man aged 25 to 45 with non-small cell lung cancer.

About this clonotype: The junction departs from germline at one end; a sequencing error may be responsible. The genes are TRBV11-2 and TRBJ1-5; no clear D. In germline, CDR1 is SGHAT, CDR2 FQNNGV. This CDR3 is 15 amino acids long. DNA for the CDR3: TGTGTCAGCAGCCCTACATGGAATAGCAATCAGCCCCAGCATTTT. Its protein is CVSSPTWNSNQPQHF.

In regard to this clonotype: At one of its ends the junction is not consistent with the germline gene, which may arise from a read error. The V and J genes are TRBV20-1 and TRBJ1-3; D not resolved. The germline CDR1 and CDR2 sequences are DFQATT and SNEGSKA (reference sequence). The CDR3 extends over 13 amino acids. CDR3: CSAKQQSGNTMYF. As DNA, the CDR3 is TGTAGTGCTAAGCAACAGTCTGGAAACACCATGTACTTT.

The chain uses TRBV18 and TRBJ2-5; 10 nucleotides match TRBD1. CDR1 and CDR2 (germline): KGHSH, LQKENI. Unmatched junction bases numbered 8, after V lost 2 bases and J lost 5 bases. This CDR3 is built from 16 residues. CDR3 amino acids: CASSPVTGGLRETQYF. CDR3 nucleotides: TGTGCCAGCTCACCAGTGACAGGGGGCCTGAGGGAGACCCAGTACTTC.

This clonotype was detected only a few times. This could be a read error, since a much larger clone is one nucleotide away. Here the CDR3 omits its conserved ending phenylalanine or tryptophan, so a read error is the likely source. The chain uses TRBV11-3 and TRBJ1-1, with TRBD1 as a possible D gene (5 bases). This CDR3 comprises 14 residues. Germline CDR1 reads SGHNT; CDR2 reads YENEEA. Between the trimmed V and J ends, which lost 5 bases and 3 bases, there was a span of 13 bases. In DNA, the CDR3 is TGTGCCAGCAGCCCCCCAGGAGGGGACACTGAAGCTTTCCTT. It yields the protein CASSPPGGDTEAFL.

As regards this clonotype: The junction shows a germline mismatch at one end, possibly a read error. The gene calls are TRBV4-2 and TRBJ2-1; TRBD2 matches 14 bases. CDR1 is LGHNA, CDR2 YNFKEQ, per germline. The CDR3 covers 18 residues. The CDR3 protein is CAISHPAVGTSGSGEQFF. CDR3 bases: TGTGCCATCAGCCACCCTGCGGTCGGGACTAGCGGGAGCGGTGAGCAGTTCTTC.

As for this clonotype: Since a much larger clone is just one base distant, this may be a read error. This chain joins TRBV6-5 and TRBJ1-3; D not certain. The CDR3 has 15 residues. Germline assignment: CDR1 MNHEY and CDR2 SVGAGI. The V gene lost 2 bases and the J gene lost 2 bases, with 10 bases spanning the gap. This chain's CDR3 is CASSYDTIPGNTIYF. The CDR3 DNA reads TGTGCCAGCAGTTACGATACAATACCTGGAAACACCATATATTTT.

The chain has TRBV7-9 and TRBJ2-7, with 9 bases matching TRBD1. Per germline, CDR1 SEHNR and CDR2 FQNEAQ (reference sequence). The CDR3 runs 16 residues. V shed 6 bases and J 6 bases; nucleotides not matched to a gene: 15. The CDR3 nucleotides read TGTGCCAGCAGTCCCCGGGACAGGGAATTGTTAGGCGAGCAGTACTTC. Amino acids: CASSPRDRELLGEQYF.

With respect to this clonotype: The CDR3 end shows no conserved phenylalanine or tryptophan, and so a read error is likely. The rearrangement joins TRBV24-1 to TRBJ2-3; D remains unclear. The CDR3 has 12 residues. V lost 3 bases to trimming and J lost 4 bases, with 4 bases between them. From germline, CDR1 is KGHDR and CDR2 SFDVKD. Here the CDR3 DNA reads TGTGCCACCAGTGATATCTCAGATACGCAGTATCTT. Residues: CATSDISDTQYL.

There are a few counts of this clonotype. The chain recombines TRBV10-3 with TRBJ1-2, with no clear D. This CDR3 has 14 residues. V was cut by 6 bases and J by 6 bases, with 17 bases left in between. CDR1 is ENHRY, CDR2 SYGVKD, per germline. The CDR3 protein is CAISSTELRDGYTF. The CDR3 region has the DNA TGTGCCATCAGCTCGACGGAGTTACGGGATGGCTACACCTTC.

In the case of this clonotype: A read error is possible here, since a much larger clone lies one base away. The J gene is TRBJ2-3, the V gene TRBV5-4; 9 nucleotides line up with TRBD2. Trimming removed 4 bases from V and 6 bases from J; junction bases left unmatched: 15. This CDR3 contains 17 residues. CDR1 and CDR2 from the germline V gene are SGHNT and YYREEE (reference sequence). The DNA for the CDR3 is TGTGCCAGCAGCCCGGGGATTAGCGGGAGTTGGCGGGATACGCAGTATTTT. This translates into CASSPGISGSWRDTQYF.

With regard to this clonotype: A much bigger clone sits one base away, suggesting this may be a read error. The rearrangement uses TRBV12-3 or TRBV12-4 and TRBJ2-1, with TRBD1 matching 12 bases. Trimming cost V 4 bases and J 8 bases; bases outside gene matches: 12. CDR3 length: 17 residues. The CDR3 region is CASSSGDRGRKYDEQFF. In nucleotides, the CDR3 is TGTGCCAGCAGTTCGGGGGACAGGGGGCGCAAATACGATGAGCAGTTCTTC.

Turning to this clonotype: The conserved phenylalanine or tryptophan is not found at the CDR3 terminus, so this likely reflects a read error. The chain's CDR3 is CASSQEPDGEQFL. CDR3 nucleotide sequence: TGCGCCAGCAGCCAGGAACCCGATGGTGAGCAGTTCTTA. The rearrangement joins TRBV4-1 to TRBJ2-1; D is uncertain. The germline CDR1 and CDR2 sequences are MGHRA and YSYEKL. The CDR3 is made up of 13 amino acids. Trimming shortened V by 3 bases and J by 9 bases, and 12 bases separated the two germline ends.

This clonotype was seen repeatedly, ten times or more. J is TRBJ2-7 and V is TRBV11-3, with 7 nucleotides matching TRBD1. The CDR3 runs to 14 residues. The V segment lost 1 base and the J segment 2 bases; nucleotides outside the gene matches: 2. The germline CDR1 and CDR2 sequences are SGHNT and YENEEA. The CDR3 bases are TGTGCCAGCAGCTTAGGAGGACAGGCCTACGAGCAGTACTTC. Protein sequence: CASSLGGQAYEQYF.

This clonotype was seen only a few times. A much larger clone sits a single nucleotide away, making a read error possible. For the CDR3, the DNA is TGTGTCAGCAGTTACGAATCCGGGCGCAGCTATGGCTACACCTTC. It translates to CVSSYESGRSYGYTF. This chain joins TRBV6-5 and TRBJ1-2; D call uncertain. Germline V gives CDR1 MNHEY, CDR2 SVGAGI. The CDR3 contains 15 residues.

As regards this clonotype: This may come from a read error, since a much larger clone is one base off. The chain recombines TRBV29-1 with TRBJ1-1; D unclear. The V end lost 7 bases, the J end lost 9 bases, and 18 bases lay between the germline ends. The CDR3 extends over 12 amino acids. The germline gives CDR1 SQVTM, CDR2 ANQGSEA. The CDR3 loop reads CSANKEVYKAFF. As DNA, the CDR3 is TGCAGCGCAAATAAGGAGGTCTATAAAGCTTTCTTT. Complete variable domain (other parts from reference TRBV29-1 and TRBJ1-1): SAVISQKPSRDICQRGTSLTIQCQVDSQVTMMFWYRQQPGQSLTLIATANQGSEATYESGFVIDKFPISRPNLTFSTLTVSNMSPEDSSIYLCSANKEVYKAFFGQGTRLTVV.

About this clonotype: A clone one base away is much larger, so this may be a read error. The CDR3 does not close with the conserved phenylalanine or tryptophan, likely indicating a read error. V gene TRBV12-3 or TRBV12-4 combines with J gene TRBJ2-7; tentative D call: TRBD2 (6 bases). This CDR3 is built from 12 residues. V lost 4 bases and J lost 4, with 8 bases in between. The CDR3 is CASSSGGYEQYL. CDR3 nucleotides: TGTGCCAGCAGTTCCGGGGGTTACGAGCAGTACTTA.

About this clonotype: Germline is not matched at one junction end, which may reflect a read error. The chain uses TRBV10-3 and TRBJ2-1; 8 nucleotides line up with TRBD2. The CDR3 contains 16 residues. The germline gives CDR1 ENHRY, CDR2 SYGVKD. As DNA, the CDR3 is TGTGCCATCATCCCCGGGACTAGTGGGGTAAGCAATGGGCAGTTCTTC. Amino acid sequence: CAIIPGTSGVSNGQFF.

A note on this clonotype: One end of the junction does not line up with germline, which may come from a read error. The V and J genes are TRBV4-2 and TRBJ2-6; D is perhaps TRBD2 (7 bases). This CDR3 has 17 amino acids. Per the germline V gene, CDR1 is LGHNA and CDR2 is YNFKEQ. The CDR3 nucleotides are TGTGTCAGCAGCCAAGAAGGGGGAGGGACTGGGGCCAACGTCCTGACTTTC. Translation gives CVSSQEGGGTGANVLTF.

The rearrangement joins TRBV6-5 to TRBJ2-3, with D possibly TRBD2 on 5 matching bases. CDR3 length: 15 residues. Deletions cut 7 bases from V and 0 bases from J, with 14 bases between. The V gene's germline CDR1 is MNHEY and CDR2 SVGAGI. The CDR3 DNA is TGTGCCAGCACCACGCGGGTGTATAGCACAGATACGCAGTATTTT. This gives the protein CASTTRVYSTDTQYF.

This chain joins TRBV12-3 or TRBV12-4 and TRBJ1-1; D gene uncertain. V dropped 8 bases and J dropped 6 bases, with 13 bases sitting between them. This CDR3 is 12 amino acids long. The CDR3 spells CASGLLGAEAFF. In nucleotides, the CDR3 is TGTGCCAGCGGTCTTCTGGGAGCTGAAGCTTTCTTT.

With regard to this clonotype: One junction end disagrees with the germline gene, perhaps due to a read error. This chain links TRBV20-1 with TRBJ1-1; TRBD1 might be the D (5 bases). The germline V gene encodes CDR1 DFQATT and CDR2 SNEGSKA (reference sequence). The CDR3 runs 14 residues. CDR3 in DNA: TGCACTGCTAGTTATCTCGGGGGGATCACTGAAGCTTTCTTT. As protein: CTASYLGGITEAFF.

By its share, this clonotype is medium-sized. This chain connects TRBV20-1 to TRBJ2-1; 11 bases agree with TRBD2. Trimming at V came to 2 bases and at J to 5 bases, leaving 2 bases not matched to a gene. This CDR3 is built from 14 residues. The germline gives CDR1 DFQATT, CDR2 SNEGSKA (reference sequence). The CDR3 sequence is CSARTSGGHNEQFF. In DNA, the CDR3 is TGCAGTGCTAGAACTAGCGGGGGTCACAATGAGCAGTTCTTC.

This clonotype was recorded many times. The chain uses TRBV4-1 and TRBJ2-7, with 10 bases matching TRBD1. The trim removed 0 bases at V and 4 bases at J, leaving 3 bases unmatched. Germline loops: CDR1 MGHRA, CDR2 YSYEKL. This CDR3 has 15 amino acids. CDR3 protein: CASSQERTGGYEQYF. The CDR3 DNA is TGCGCCAGCAGCCAAGAAAGGACAGGGGGATACGAGCAGTACTTC.

This clonotype was observed a single time. The chain is built from TRBV27 and TRBJ1-1; 9 nucleotides align to TRBD1. This CDR3 has 13 residues. Germline V CDR1 and CDR2: MNHEY, SMNVEV (reference sequence). The J segment lost 2 bases and the V segment lost 10 bases, leaving 5 bases of the junction unmatched. Written as DNA, the CDR3 is TGTGCCAACACTACAGGGGGCAACACTGAAGCTTTCTTT. This codes for CANTTGGNTEAFF.

This clonotype was counted a few times. A much larger clone differs by one base, so this may be a read error. The gene calls are TRBV6-1 and TRBJ2-2; a possible D gene is TRBD1 (5 bases). CDR1 and CDR2 (germline): MNHNS, SASEGT. CDR3 length: 16 amino acids. CDR3 sequence: CTSRAFGHIYTGELFF. CDR3 coding DNA: TGTACCAGCAGGGCTTTCGGGCACATCTACACCGGGGAGCTGTTTTTT.

As for this clonotype: It is likely a read error, because the conserved phenylalanine at the end of the CDR3 is missing. This chain connects TRBV20-1 to TRBJ2-7; weak D call: TRBD1 (6 bases). The CDR3 has 15 amino acids. Germline values: CDR1 DFQATT, CDR2 SNEGSKA (reference sequence). The CDR3, as DNA: TGCAGTACTCTACGACATGAGCAGGGGCACTACGTGCAGTACCTC. Residues: CSTLRHEQGHYVQYL.

With respect to this clonotype: Compared with germline, one end of the junction differs, possibly owing to a read error. The rearrangement uses TRBV5-6 and TRBJ2-1; tentative D call: TRBD2 (5 bases). CDR1 is SGHDT and CDR2 is YYEEEE in the germline V gene. CDR3 size: 16 residues. The CDR3 nucleotides are TGTGCCAGTAGCTTGGCCCGCACTAGAAGGTACAATGAGCAGTTCTTC. This codes for CASSLARTRRYNEQFF.

As concerns this clonotype: The junction departs from germline at one end; a sequencing error may be responsible. The chain employs TRBV20-1 and TRBJ2-3; no definite D call. Germline V gene data show CDR1 as DFQATT and CDR2 as SNEGSKA (reference sequence). This CDR3 is built from 13 residues. DNA for the CDR3: TGCAGTGCCCCCCTTCCTAAGGCAGATACGCAAAATTTT. Translation: CSAPLPKADTQNF.

V gene TRBV24-1 combines with J gene TRBJ2-1; TRBD1 matches 8 bases. CDR3 size: 16 residues. J lost 6 bases, V lost 0 bases, and 6 bases had no gene match. Per the germline V gene, CDR1 is KGHDR and CDR2 is SFDVKD. The CDR3 sequence is CATSDLRTGGINEQFF. CDR3 bases: TGTGCCACCAGTGATTTGCGCACAGGGGGTATCAATGAGCAGTTCTTC.

Comments on this clonotype: Given the absence of the conserved phenylalanine or tryptophan at the CDR3 end, a read error is likely. The chain is built from TRBV11-1 and TRBJ2-1; D not certain. The V end was cut by 2 bases, the J end by 7 bases, with 9 bases between. Germline V gene data show CDR1 as SGHAT and CDR2 as FQDESV (reference sequence). This CDR3 contains 13 residues. The CDR3 nucleotides read TGTGCCAGCAGCTTATTGGGTTATAATGAGCAGTTCTTA. Its translation: CASSLLGYNEQFL.

Concerning this clonotype: This may stem from a read error, because a much larger clone lies one nucleotide away. The chain carries TRBV6-5 and TRBJ2-1; 7 bases are a match to TRBD2. This CDR3 is built from 15 residues. With 2 bases clipped from V and 7 bases from J, the junction kept 8 bases outside the gene matches. Germline-derived CDR1 and CDR2 are MNHEY and SVGAGI. The CDR3 coding sequence is TGTGCCAGCAGTTACCTATCGGGAGGTCGGAATGAGCAGTTCTTC. It is translated as CASSYLSGGRNEQFF.